These 27 T cell receptor beta chains were sequenced from one sample in a study of response to subunit inactivated influenza vaccine. From the RT-PCR reads, TCRdb called clonotypes with MiXCR, one entry per CDR3 protein. The sample carries roughly 710,000 distinct CDR3 sequences, approximately 14% recorded once. The material sequenced was PBMCs from blood, taken about 14 days before vaccination. The receptors here all came from a man aged 50-60 years who received an inactivated influenza vaccine.

The CDR3 loop reads CSAKPHEQFF. CDR3 nucleotide sequence: TGCAGTGCTAAGCCCCATGAGCAGTTCTTC. The chain is built from TRBV20-1 and TRBJ2-1, with unresolved D. Between the trimmed V and J ends, which lost 4 bases and 8 bases, there was a span of 6 bases. The CDR3 sequence is 10 residues long. Germline CDR1 is DFQATT and CDR2 is SNEGSKA (reference sequence).

This clonotype was detected a few times. The chain carries TRBV7-2 and TRBJ2-3; D gene ambiguous. Germline assignment: CDR1 SGHTA and CDR2 FQGNSA. V was cut by 3 bases and J by 4 bases, with 8 bases left in between. CDR3 length: 13 residues. For the CDR3, the DNA is TGTGCCAGCAGCTTGCCGAAGTCAGATACGCAGTATTTT. It encodes CASSLPKSDTQYF.

This clonotype has a handful of counts. The chain uses TRBV5-6 and TRBJ2-3, with D perhaps being TRBD1 or TRBD2 (5 bases each). V lost 3 bases and J 15 bases, leaving 17 bases between the germline ends. Germline CDR1 is SGHDT and CDR2 is YYEEEE. This CDR3 comprises 12 residues. This CDR3 is CASSSRGSRVYF. The CDR3 nucleotides are TGTGCCAGCAGCTCGAGGGGTAGTCGGGTTTATTTT.

This chain links TRBV5-4 with TRBJ2-1, with D hard to call. Looked up from germline, CDR1 is SGHNT and CDR2 is YYREEE (reference sequence). Deletions cut 4 bases from V and 9 bases from J, with 14 bases between. The length of the CDR3 is 13 residues. The CDR3 DNA sequence: TGTGCCAGCAGCAGGGAAGGAACCGGTGAGCAGTTCTTC. Translated: CASSREGTGEQFF.

This clonotype was detected a few times. This rearrangement joins TRBV6-5 to TRBJ2-7; possible D gene TRBD2, 7 bases. The CDR3 consists of 16 residues. Trimming shortened V by 0 bases and J by 2 bases, and 14 bases separated the two germline ends. Per germline, CDR1 MNHEY and CDR2 SVGAGI. The CDR3, as DNA: TGTGCCAGCAGTTACTCGGGCGGGGGCCCCACCTACGAGCAGTACTTC. It yields the protein CASSYSGGGPTYEQYF.

This clonotype has just a few counts. The J gene is TRBJ1-2, the V gene TRBV3-1, with D possibly TRBD1 on 6 matching bases. The CDR3 totals 15 residues. V lost 1 base and J lost 4, with 13 bases in between. Per germline, CDR1 LGHDT and CDR2 YNNKEL (reference sequence). The CDR3 region has the DNA TGTGCCAGCAGCCAAGGGACAGCCTTCGGCTATGGCTACACCTTC. Its protein is CASSQGTAFGYGYTF.

The chain uses TRBV5-1 and TRBJ2-2; 7 nucleotides agree with TRBD1. CDR1 is SGHRS and CDR2 is YFSETQ in the germline V gene. V was clipped by 3 bases and J by 8 bases; unmatched bases: 1. The CDR3 spans 12 residues. CDR3 in DNA: TGCGCCAGCAGCTCGGGACAGGGGGAGCTGTTTTTT. As protein: CASSSGQGELFF.

This clonotype was observed a few times. The chain recombines TRBV20-1 with TRBJ2-1; D is perhaps TRBD1 (6 bases). The V gene lost 0 bases and the J gene lost 9 bases, with 15 bases spanning the gap. CDR1 is DFQATT, CDR2 SNEGSKA, per germline (reference sequence). The CDR3 length is 14 residues. The CDR3 DNA reads as TGCAGTGCTAGAGACCACAGGGTCAGGGTTGAGCAGTTCTTC. Its translation is CSARDHRVRVEQFF.

This clonotype was observed at least ten times. The chain is built from TRBV6-5 and TRBJ1-6; D gene uncertain. CDR1 and CDR2 from the germline V gene are MNHEY and SVGAGI. The CDR3 consists of 14 residues. The V end was cut by 2 bases, the J end by 9 bases, with 11 bases between. The CDR3 nucleotides are TGTGCCAGCAGTTACACACAGTCGTCTTCACCCCTCCACTTT. This codes for CASSYTQSSSPLHF.

This clonotype showed up just a few times. The V call is TRBV7-9, the J call TRBJ2-5, with 7 bases identical to TRBD1. With 3 bases clipped from V and 4 bases from J, the junction kept 5 bases outside the gene matches. Looked up from germline, CDR1 is SEHNR and CDR2 is FQNEAQ (reference sequence). The CDR3 is made up of 14 amino acids. For the CDR3, the DNA is TGTGCCAGCAGCTTCCACGACAGGGCAGAGACCCAGTACTTC. Protein sequence: CASSFHDRAETQYF.

V usage is TRBV29-1 and J usage is TRBJ2-5; 7 bases match TRBD2. Trimming took 4 bases from V and 3 from J; bases not matched to a gene: 5. CDR3 size: 13 residues. The germline V gene encodes CDR1 SQVTM and CDR2 ANQGSEA. CDR3 loop: CSVGRLAEETQYF. In DNA form, the CDR3 reads TGCAGCGTTGGTCGTCTAGCGGAAGAGACCCAGTACTTC.

CDR3 protein: CASSLSPSSTDTQYF. CDR3 nucleotides: TGTGCCAGCAGTTTATCCCCTAGCAGCACAGATACGCAGTATTTT. The chain recombines TRBV12-3 or TRBV12-4 with TRBJ2-3, with a weak D call TRBD2 (5 bases). Trimming shortened V by 2 bases and J by 0 bases, and 9 bases separated the two germline ends. The CDR3 has 15 amino acids.

This clonotype was recorded a few times. The V and J genes are TRBV5-6 and TRBJ2-3; possible D gene TRBD2, 6 bases. The V end was cut by 4 bases, the J end by 3 bases, with 18 bases between. The CDR3 has 16 amino acids. Per germline, CDR1 SGHDT and CDR2 YYEEEE. The CDR3 DNA is TGTGCCAGCAGCCGGATTTTACGAGGAGGGACAGATACGCAGTATTTT. It yields the protein CASSRILRGGTDTQYF.

This chain joins TRBV2 and TRBJ1-4; no clear D. The germline gives CDR1 SNHLY, CDR2 FYNNEI. CDR3 length: 12 amino acids. V lost 3 bases and J lost 4, with 3 bases in between. In DNA form, the CDR3 reads TGTGCCAGCAGTGATAGTAATGAAAAACTGTTTTTT. Residues: CASSDSNEKLFF.

The CDR3 spells CSARGTGKDTQYF. CDR3 DNA sequence: TGCAGTGCTAGGGGGACAGGGAAAGATACGCAGTATTTT. The chain is built from TRBV20-1 and TRBJ2-3, with 9 bases that match TRBD1. The ends lost 3 bases at V and 5 bases at J; junction bases unmatched: 3. Per germline, CDR1 DFQATT and CDR2 SNEGSKA (reference sequence). This CDR3 has 13 residues.

This clonotype has only a few counts. The chain recombines TRBV29-1 with TRBJ2-3; no firm D call. The CDR3 contains 14 residues. Germline-derived CDR1 and CDR2 are SQVTM and ANQGSEA. Trimming cost V 6 bases and J 2 bases, with 15 bases left between them. The DNA of the CDR3 is TGCAGCGTCCGGGCCCTAGGACCCACAGATACGCAGTATTTT. Residues: CSVRALGPTDTQYF.

Worth noting for this clonotype: The junction shows a germline mismatch at one end, possibly a read error. J is TRBJ1-5 and V is TRBV10-3; D gene ambiguous. Germline-derived CDR1 and CDR2 are ENHRY and SYGVKD. This CDR3 comprises 14 residues. The CDR3 here is CAISDGVSDQPQHF. The CDR3, as DNA: TGTGCCATCAGTGATGGGGTTAGCGATCAGCCCCAGCATTTT.

The chain links TRBV7-9 to TRBJ1-4, with D perhaps TRBD1 (5 bases). Germline V CDR1 and CDR2: SEHNR, FQNEAQ (reference sequence). CDR3 length: 13 amino acids. Trimming took 6 bases from V and 4 from J, leaving 9 bases between them. CDR3 bases: TGTGCCAGCAGTGGACAACTTAATGAAAAACTGTTTTTT. This codes for CASSGQLNEKLFF.

The J gene is TRBJ2-1, the V gene TRBV11-1; 9 nucleotides match TRBD2. From germline, CDR1 is SGHAT and CDR2 FQDESV (reference sequence). Trimming cost V 1 base and J 4 bases; bases outside gene matches: 8. The CDR3 runs 17 residues. The CDR3 is CASSLVVRTSVYNEQFF. CDR3 nucleotides: TGTGCCAGCAGCTTAGTGGTAAGGACTAGCGTGTACAATGAGCAGTTCTTC. The whole variable domain, filled in from reference TRBV11-1 and TRBJ2-1, reads EAEVAQSPRYKITEKSQAVAFWCDPISGHATLYWYRQILGQGPELLVQFQDESVVDDSQLPKDRFSAERLKGVDSTLKIQPAELGDSAMYLCASSLVVRTSVYNEQFFGPGTRLTVL.

CDR3 loop: CSGLAKNIQYF. The CDR3 DNA reads TGCAGTGGGTTAGCCAAAAACATTCAGTACTTC. The chain is built from TRBV20-1 and TRBJ2-4, with D unresolved. Germline V CDR1 and CDR2: DFQATT, SNEGSKA (reference sequence). V dropped 7 bases and J dropped 0 bases, with 4 bases sitting between them. The CDR3 is made up of 11 amino acids.

The chain recombines TRBV3-1 with TRBJ2-5, with D perhaps given as TRBD1 or TRBD2 (5 bases each). Germline V gene data show CDR1 as LGHDT and CDR2 as YNNKEL (reference sequence). The CDR3 is 18 residues long. The V and J ends lost 3 bases and 11 bases respectively, with 31 bases between them. The CDR3 region is CASSQGRSQRDGWGYQYF. In DNA form, the CDR3 reads TGTGCCAGCAGCCAGGGCAGATCACAAAGGGACGGCTGGGGTTATCAGTACTTC.

This clonotype was seen repeatedly, ten times or more. The chain combines TRBV15 with TRBJ2-2, with TRBD1 as a possible D gene (5 bases). CDR1 and CDR2 (germline): LNHNV, YYDKDF (reference sequence). V gave up 5 bases and J gave up 5 bases, with 12 bases separating them. The CDR3 loop spans 14 amino acids. CDR3 coding DNA: TGTGCCACCAGCTGGGTTCAGGGAACCGGGGAGCTGTTTTTT. Translated, it gives CATSWVQGTGELFF. Using reference TRBV15 and TRBJ2-2 for the parts outside the CDR3, the full variable domain is DAMVIQNPRYQVTQFGKPVTLSCSQTLNHNVMYWYQQKSSQAPKLLFHYYDKDFNNEADTPDNFQSRRPNTSFCFLDIRSPGLGDTAMYLCATSWVQGTGELFFGEGSRLTVL.

This clonotype has more than one count but fewer than ten. The chain is built from TRBV6-2 or TRBV6-3 and TRBJ2-3; perhaps TRBD2 as D (5 bases). CDR3 length: 13 residues. CDR1 is MNHEY and CDR2 is SVGEGT in the germline V gene. Trimming pared 2 bases from V and 3 bases from J, leaving 6 bases between. Here the CDR3 DNA reads TGTGCCAGCAGTTACGAGCGGACAGATACGCAGTATTTT. Amino acid sequence: CASSYERTDTQYF.

V and J are TRBV19 and TRBJ2-2, with D perhaps given as TRBD1 or TRBD2 (5 bases each). Trimming left V 6 bases short and J 0 bases short, with 14 bases between. The CDR3 is 16 amino acids. Germline CDR1 LNHDA, CDR2 SQIVND (reference sequence). The CDR3 here is CASRSWGRTNTGELFF. The CDR3 DNA reads TGTGCCAGTAGAAGCTGGGGACGGACGAACACCGGGGAGCTGTTTTTT. The whole variable domain, filled in from reference TRBV19 and TRBJ2-2, reads DGGITQSPKYLFRKEGQNVTLSCEQNLNHDAMYWYRQDPGQGLRLIYYSQIVNDFQKGDIAEGYSVSREKKESFPLTVTSAQKNPTAFYLCASRSWGRTNTGELFFGEGSRLTVL.

The chain has TRBV9 and TRBJ2-1; 9 bases match TRBD2. Germline values: CDR1 SGDLS, CDR2 YYNGEE. CDR3 size: 15 residues. Germline trimming cut 4 bases from V and 11 bases from J; bases unmatched to any gene: 13. In DNA form, the CDR3 reads TGTGCCAGCAGCCCCTCAGGGACTAGCAATAATCAGCAGTTCTTC. Translated, it gives CASSPSGTSNNQQFF. Using reference TRBV9 and TRBJ2-1 for the parts outside the CDR3, the full variable domain is DSGVTQTPKHLITATGQRVTLRCSPRSGDLSVYWYQQSLDQGLQFLIQYYNGEERAKGNILERFSAQQFPDLHSELNLSSLELGDSALYFCASSPSGTSNNQQFFGPGTRLTVL.

This clonotype appeared a few times. This sequence joins TRBV24-1 and TRBJ2-3; tentatively, D is TRBD1 (6 bases). Per germline, CDR1 KGHDR and CDR2 SFDVKD. The CDR3 has 16 amino acids. Trimming left V 4 bases short and J 5 bases short, with 18 bases between. The CDR3 DNA reads TGTGCCACCAGTGACCTCCGGGACAAAGAACGAGATACGCAGTATTTT. Protein product: CATSDLRDKERDTQYF.

This clonotype was counted a few times. The genes are TRBV14 and TRBJ1-2, with D maybe TRBD1 (6 bases). The CDR3 has 17 residues. Germline CDR1 is SGHDN and CDR2 is FVKESK. Trimming stripped 1 base from V and 8 bases from J, with 23 bases between. CDR3 sequence reads: CASSQGISHSGAWGYTF. Here the CDR3 DNA reads TGTGCCAGCAGCCAAGGGATTAGCCACTCGGGGGCTTGGGGCTACACCTTC.